This TCR beta chain was recovered during a study of post-analysis software for immune sequencing data (dated by TCRdb to between 2014 and 2017). Regarding the study in general: The recorded disease courses included relapsing-remitting, secondary progressive and progressive-relapsing multiple sclerosis, and some patients had no subtype annotation. The patient repertoires were compared against roughly 12 previously published healthy control repertoires obtained from donors aged about 6 to 26 years. A subset of samples was prepared in parallel using single-end sample barcoding, then pooled and co-amplified after Illumina adapter ligation. Broad study findings and their caveats: Normalized Chao1 diversity was significantly lower in multiple sclerosis patients than controls, suggesting substantial peripheral T-cell clonal expansion. The multiple sclerosis patient group was slightly younger than the control group. When samples were clustered directly using the F measure, samples prepared in the same batch co-clustered strongly, which prompted a batch-effect correction.

To demonstrate the VDJtools post-analysis software, TCR beta repertoires were profiled from the peripheral blood of roughly 12 young patients with multiple sclerosis. The patients with multiple sclerosis were children and adolescents between roughly 6 and 17 years of age. This clonotype was seen once. What antigen it recognizes has not been identified. There are no base qualities to consult, and no much larger clone falls within one base. Library preparation used PCR. The reads were generated on an Illumina HiSeq 2500. To reduce PCR and sequencing biases, unique molecular identifiers were incorporated into the TCR beta cDNA libraries. Roughly 500,000 cDNA molecules were obtained per 1 to 10 million input T cells, so each molecule approximated one T cell. The patient libraries were prepared and sequenced using the same protocol as the earlier healthy control dataset. Samples belonging to the same batch were prepared together, multiplexed and sequenced on a shared HiSeq lane. For the original study's pipeline: MIGEC was used to process the raw barcoded reads, and molecular identifier groups with only a single read were discarded before consensus assembly and CDR3 extraction. Clonotype tables were post-analysed with VDJtools, and diversity was normalized by down-sampling all datasets to the smallest sample size. To correct batch-related cross-sample contamination, repertoire overlap clustering matched CDR3 amino acid sequences but not nucleotide sequences. TCRdb handled the public reads itself, with Q25 trimming in fastp and clone calling in MiXCR, and kept productive beta chains. Every distinct CDR3 protein forms one entry, paired with its most common genes and DNA. The V and J calls reflect TCRdb's pipeline rather than the authors' work. The sample includes about 460,000 distinct CDR3 sequences, with under 55% observed a single time. Over 10% of the sample is held by the ten biggest clonotypes.

This sequence was found in a girl aged 5 to 17 with multiple sclerosis. What was sequenced was blood.

The DNA sequence is TGTGCCAGCAGCCCTAGGACCGGGACAGGGGACCACGAGCAGTACTTC. This codes for CASSPRTGTGDHEQYF. The V and J segments used are TRBV4-2 and TRBJ2-7; 10 central bases correspond to TRBD1. For CDR1 and CDR2, the germline V gene lists LGHNA and YNFKEQ. Ends trimmed: V by 4 bases, J by 5 bases; bases unmatched to a gene: 11. Its CDR3 holds 16 amino acids, cysteine through phenylalanine. The entry retains the CDR3 DNA only, 48 bases that are in frame from base 1.